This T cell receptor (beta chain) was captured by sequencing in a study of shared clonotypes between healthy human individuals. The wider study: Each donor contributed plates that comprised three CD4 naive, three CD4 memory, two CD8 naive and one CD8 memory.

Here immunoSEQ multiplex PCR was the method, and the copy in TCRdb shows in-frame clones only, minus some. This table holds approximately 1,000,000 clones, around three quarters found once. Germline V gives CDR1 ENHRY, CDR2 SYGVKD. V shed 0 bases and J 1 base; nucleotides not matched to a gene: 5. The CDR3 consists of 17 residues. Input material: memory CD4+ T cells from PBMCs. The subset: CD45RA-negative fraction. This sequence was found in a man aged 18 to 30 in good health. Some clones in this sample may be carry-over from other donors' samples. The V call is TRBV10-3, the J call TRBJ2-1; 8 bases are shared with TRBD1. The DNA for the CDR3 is TGTGCCATCAGTGAGTCTCGGACAGGGACTTCCTACAATGAGCAGTTCTTC. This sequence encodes CAISESRTGTSYNEQFF.